This T cell receptor (beta chain) was documented in a study of blood T cell repertoires in COVID-19. At the level of the study: Acute and convalescent COVID-19 samples came from the United States, Italy and Spain. The cDNA or gDNA used as material had been derived from T cells, B-cell-depleted T cells, or PBMCs.

The CDR3 contains 11 residues. Deletions cut 5 bases from V and 4 bases from J, with 2 bases between. CDR1 is SGHNT and CDR2 is YENEEA in the germline V gene. Authors' methods: Amplified reference gene primers provided the basis for estimating nucleated cell counts. The assay was immunoSEQ multiplex PCR, and TCRdb's table has in-frame clones only and misses some. Clone size and the V and J calls come from that table; the DNA yielded D and trimming. The sample includes around 300,000 clones, 85% to 90% of them seen just once. A single count supports this clone. Additional DNA sequences in this sample encode the identical CDR3.

The sample was peripheral blood. The sequence was collected from a woman between 45 and 65 years old with active or convalescent COVID-19. The V gene is TRBV11-3, the J gene TRBJ2-2; D gene ambiguous. DNA for the CDR3: TGTGCCAGCAGCCTCACCGGGGAGCTGTTTTTT. This codes for CASSLTGELFF.